Listed below are T cell receptor beta chains from one sample, sequenced in a study of human T cells and chemical hapten exposure. TCRdb re-called the RACE reads through MiXCR, storing one row per CDR3 protein. Of 80,000 to 100,000 distinct CDR3 sequences listed, about a tenth were seen once; the top ten hold about 2%. Sequenced here: whole blood, sampled in connection with sensitization to the hapten diphenylcyclopropenone (DPC). These receptor sequences come from a woman aged 40 to 49 with alopecia areata. Some clones in this sample may be carry-over from other donors' samples. The conserved cysteine and the conserved F or W are not part of the CDR3 here.

v_gene	j_gene	CDR3aa
TRBV21-1	TRBJ2-1	ASSKVVQVLDPDEQF
TRBV7-2	TRBJ2-2	ASSLVGRMGTGELF
TRBV11-2	TRBJ2-3	ASSLDRDRGRTDTQY
TRBV28	TRBJ1-1	ASSWDRGIVNTEAF
TRBV11-2	TRBJ2-3	AGSPWTGPDTQY
TRBV6-5	TRBJ2-7	ASRVNRGSEQY
TRBV6-2/TRBV6-3	TRBJ2-5	ASSYSYRSSQETQY
TRBV4-2	TRBJ1-4	ASSQVAMVGQGNEKLF
TRBV20-1	TRBJ1-2	SADGTEPTNYGYT
TRBV29-1	TRBJ2-3	SAVQSTDTQY
TRBV10-3	TRBJ2-3	AISDPNRGGDTQY
TRBV30	TRBJ2-7	AWSATSREQY
TRBV7-9	TRBJ2-3	ASSVVSTDTQY